The rows below give T cell receptor beta chains drawn from one sample of a study of blood T cell repertoires in COVID-19. Assay used: immunoSEQ multiplex PCR; TCRdb lists only in-frame clones, some missing. This table has around 380,000 clones, about four fifths appearing once. Sequencing was done on a sample of peripheral blood. These receptor sequences come from a human donor with acute or convalescent COVID-19. The donor label of this sample is uncertain. Both conserved end residues are part of each CDR3. Each record gives: clone size, D gene, J gene, V gene, CDR3 length, CDR3 DNA, CDR3 protein. D genes are given only for firm matches. Not all rows give a size; the values are once, few, many and, for expanded clones, a class.

>.|TRBD1|TRBJ2-3|TRBV2|15
TGTGCCAGCAGTCCGGACAGGGGATGGACAGATACGCAGTATTTT
CASSPDRGWTDTQYF
>.|TRBD1|TRBJ1-2|TRBV2|12
TGTGCCAGCAGTTGGGACAGGGGTGGCTACACCTTC
CASSWDRGGYTF
>once|.|TRBJ2-7|TRBV25-1|13
TGTGCCAGCAGTGGCTCCGGCTCCTACGAGCAGTACTTC
CASSGSGSYEQYF
>once|TRBD1|TRBJ1-3|TRBV7-2|15
TGTGCCAGCAGCCCCGGACAGGCCTCTGGAAACACCATATATTTT
CASSPGQASGNTIYF
>.|.|TRBJ1-3|TRBV5-6|14
TGTGCCAGCAGCTCAGCAGGGGCTGGAAACACCATATATTTT
CASSSAGAGNTIYF
>.|.|TRBJ2-1|TRBV5-4|15
TGTGCCAGCAGCTCCGCCGGGACTGCCAATGCTGAGCAGTTCTTC
CASSSAGTANAEQFF
>once|TRBD2|TRBJ2-3|TRBV30|14
TGTGCCTTCCAGCGGGAATATGGCACAGATACGCAGTATTTT
CAFQREYGTDTQYF
>.|TRBD1|TRBJ2-7|TRBV2|15
TGTGCCAGTAGCGGACAGGGTACGAGCTCCTACGAGCAGTACTTC
CASSGQGTSSYEQYF
>.|.|TRBJ1-5|TRBV3-1/TRBV3-2|14
TGTGCCAGCAGCCATTCATACGGGATCCAGCCCCAGCATTTT
CASSHSYGIQPQHF
>few|TRBD2|TRBJ2-2|TRBV7-9|17
TGTGCCAGCAGCACGAGTTCGGGACTAGCGGGAGTCGGGGAGCTGTTTTTT
CASSTSSGLAGVGELFF
>.|TRBD2|TRBJ2-5|TRBV7-2|16
TGTGCCAGCAGCTTAGTAGCGGGGGGAGGTTTAAAGACCCAGTACTTC
CASSLVAGGGLKTQYF
>.|.|TRBJ1-1|TRBV6-5|15
TGTGCCAGCAGTTACTCGGCACCGATCAACACTGAAGCTTTCTTT
CASSYSAPINTEAFF
>.|TRBD1|TRBJ1-2|TRBV11-2|16
TGTGCCAGCAGCTTAGACCCAACAGGGGGCGCGGGAGGCTACACCTTC
CASSLDPTGGAGGYTF
>few|.|TRBJ1-2|TRBV29-1|13
TGCAGCACCGAGGGCGGTTCTAACTATGGCTACACCTTC
CSTEGGSNYGYTF
>.|.|TRBJ2-1|TRBV3-1/TRBV3-2|21
TGTGCCAGCAGCCAAGTGATGGGAGGGGGGACCCTATTGAGCTCCTACAATGAGCAGTTCTTC
CASSQVMGGGTLLSSYNEQFF